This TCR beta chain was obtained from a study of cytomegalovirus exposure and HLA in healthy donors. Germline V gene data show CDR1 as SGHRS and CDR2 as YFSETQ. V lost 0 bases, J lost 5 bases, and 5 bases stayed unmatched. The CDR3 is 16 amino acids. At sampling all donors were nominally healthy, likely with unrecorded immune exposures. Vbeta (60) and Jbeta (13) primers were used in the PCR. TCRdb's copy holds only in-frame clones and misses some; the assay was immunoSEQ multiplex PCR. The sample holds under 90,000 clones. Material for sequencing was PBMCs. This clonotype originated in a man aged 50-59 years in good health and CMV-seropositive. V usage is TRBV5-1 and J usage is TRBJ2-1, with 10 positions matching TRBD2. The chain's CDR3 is CASSLALAGENNEQFF. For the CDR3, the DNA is TGCGCCAGCAGCTTGGCCCTAGCGGGAGAGAACAATGAGCAGTTCTTC. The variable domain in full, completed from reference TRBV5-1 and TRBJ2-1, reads KAGVTQTPRYLIKTRGQQVTLSCSPISGHRSVSWYQQTPGQGLQFLFEYFSETQRNKGNFPGRFSGRQFSNSRSEMNVSTLELGDSALYLCASSLALAGENNEQFFGPGTRLTVL.